This T cell receptor beta chain derives from a study of CD8+ T cells in alopecia areata. RNA, once extracted, was reverse transcribed into cDNA for use as the sequencing template. The data were produced by immunoSEQ multiplex PCR, yet TCRdb's version contains in-frame clones alone and is incomplete. This sample carries under 250,000 clones, 57% of them seen once, and the ten largest clones take over 0.4%. The CDR3 extends over 11 amino acids. CDR1 MGHDK and CDR2 SYGVNS come from the germline V gene. The V end was cut by 5 bases, the J end by 4 bases, with 6 bases between. This clone has a handful of counts.

The sample in question was CD4+ T cells sorted from blood, obtained at week 0. The chain carries TRBV25-1 and TRBJ2-7, with D unclear. This TCR came from a human donor with alopecia areata. The CDR3 DNA reads as TGTGCCAGCAGTAATCAATACGAGCAGTACTTC. Its protein product is CASSNQYEQYF.